These 2 T cell receptor beta chains share one sample of origin, sequenced in a study of blood T cell repertoires in COVID-19. TCRdb's copy holds only in-frame clones and misses some; the assay was immunoSEQ multiplex PCR. The table shows 200,000 to 300,000 clones, with 88% occurring only once. Sequenced material: peripheral blood. Every receptor here comes from a human donor in a cohort sampled during active COVID-19.

The gene calls are TRBV5-1 and TRBJ2-5; D is uncertain. The germline V gene encodes CDR1 SGHRS and CDR2 YFSETQ. The CDR3 extends over 13 amino acids. Trimming took 0 bases from V and 4 from J, leaving 7 bases between them. The CDR3 reads CASSLALGETQYF. Written as DNA, the CDR3 is TGCGCCAGCAGCTTGGCCCTCGGAGAGACCCAGTACTTC.

The chain employs TRBV27 and TRBJ2-1; the match to TRBD2 covers 10 bases. This CDR3 has 19 residues. The germline V gene encodes CDR1 MNHEY and CDR2 SMNVEV (reference sequence). Trimming took 6 bases from V and 2 from J; bases not matched to a gene: 16. CDR3 bases: TGTGCCAGCAGATCTCCCCGGACTAGCGGAACTCGGGCCTACAATGAGCAGTTCTTC. It codes for CASRSPRTSGTRAYNEQFF.